The clone carrying this T cell receptor beta chain was detected ten times or more. The data were taken from a study of patients and donors after allogeneic stem cell transplantation. TCRdb itself ran the RT-PCR reads through MiXCR, one entry per CDR3 protein. The repertoire holds about a million distinct CDR3 sequences, roughly 18% seen once, with around 6% in the top ten. Per the germline V gene, CDR1 is DFQATT and CDR2 is SNEGSKA (reference sequence). Trimming pared 1 base from V and 0 bases from J, leaving 4 bases between. This CDR3 spans 12 amino acids. This clonotype originated in a human donor who was either an allogeneic HSCT recipient or a stem cell or donor lymphocyte infusion donor (not recorded which). It is not recorded whose cells these are; they may come from a transplant donor. The sequenced sample was blood, either unsorted or a sorted T cell fraction (not recorded which). The chain employs TRBV20-1 and TRBJ2-7; D ambiguous. CDR3 nucleotides: TGCAGTGCTAGAGCCATCTCCTACGAGCAGTACTTC. It encodes CSARAISYEQYF.